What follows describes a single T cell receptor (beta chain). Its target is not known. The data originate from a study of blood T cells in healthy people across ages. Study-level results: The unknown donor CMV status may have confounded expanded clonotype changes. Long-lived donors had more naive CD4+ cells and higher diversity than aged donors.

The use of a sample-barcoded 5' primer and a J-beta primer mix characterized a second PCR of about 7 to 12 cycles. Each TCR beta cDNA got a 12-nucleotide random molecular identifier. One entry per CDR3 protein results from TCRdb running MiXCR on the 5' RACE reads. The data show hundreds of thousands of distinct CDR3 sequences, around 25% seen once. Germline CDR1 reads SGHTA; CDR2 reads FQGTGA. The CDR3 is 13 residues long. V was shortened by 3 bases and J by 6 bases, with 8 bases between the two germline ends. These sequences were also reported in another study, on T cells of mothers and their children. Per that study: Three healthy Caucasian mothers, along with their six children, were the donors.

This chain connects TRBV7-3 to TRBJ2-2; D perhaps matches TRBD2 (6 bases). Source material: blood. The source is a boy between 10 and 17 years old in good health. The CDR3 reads CASSFWGAGELFF. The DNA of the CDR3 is TGTGCCAGCAGCTTCTGGGGGGCCGGGGAGCTGTTTTTT.